Below are 8 T cell receptor beta chains sequenced from a single sample in a study of T cells in Graves' hyperthyroidism and ophthalmopathy. RNA transcripts served as the template for amplifying TCR beta CDR3 regions. The TCR CDR3 was amplified in a first-round RT-PCR using the HTBI primer set. TCRdb itself ran the multiplex PCR reads through MiXCR, one entry per CDR3 protein. The sample carries roughly 500,000 distinct CDR3 sequences, about 24% recorded once. The sample comprised blood. These receptors all come from a woman in her 30s with Graves' ophthalmopathy.

At least ten counts were recorded for this clonotype. The chain is built from TRBV19 and TRBJ1-2, with no clear D. The ends were cut back, 3 bases at V and 3 bases at J, with 11 bases in the middle. This CDR3 has 14 amino acids. Germline values: CDR1 LNHDA, CDR2 SQIVND (reference sequence). In DNA, the CDR3 is TGTGCCAGTAGTATTTCGGGCGGCCACTATGGCTACACCTTC. Protein: CASSISGGHYGYTF.

This clonotype was detected only a few times. The chain recombines TRBV11-2 with TRBJ2-3; no definite D call. The length of the CDR3 is 16 residues. Germline lookup yields CDR1 SGHAT and CDR2 FQNNGV. The V and J ends lost 3 bases and 1 base respectively, with 14 bases between them. The DNA of the CDR3 is TGTGCCAGCAGCTTTTTGGTGGGCGGAGGCACAGATACGCAGTATTTT. It is translated as CASSFLVGGGTDTQYF.

This clonotype was counted ten times or more. A much more abundant neighbour one base away suggests this may be a read error. The chain links TRBV12-3 or TRBV12-4 to TRBJ1-2, with a weak D call TRBD1 (6 bases). The CDR3 totals 14 residues. The CDR3 protein is CASGLGGVNYGYTF. The CDR3 nucleotides read TGTGCCAGCGGTTTGGGGGGCGTTAACTATGGCTACACCTTC.

The V gene is TRBV7-8, the J gene TRBJ2-5, with TRBD2 matching 9 bases. Unmatched junction bases numbered 8, after V lost 8 bases and J lost 4 bases. This CDR3 has 14 amino acids. Germline CDR1 reads SGHVS; CDR2 reads FQNEAQ. CDR3 region: CASFRGRARETQYF. The CDR3 DNA sequence: TGTGCCAGCTTTCGCGGGAGGGCCCGAGAGACCCAGTACTTC.

The chain uses TRBV5-1 and TRBJ2-7; 8 positions agree with TRBD2. Germline values: CDR1 SGHRS, CDR2 YFSETQ. The CDR3 has 14 residues. V gave up 2 bases and J gave up 4 bases; unmatched junction bases: 5. The DNA of the CDR3 is TGCGCCAGCAGCTTCAAGCGGGAGACGTACGAGCAGTACTTC. Its protein is CASSFKRETYEQYF.

This clonotype was counted many times. V and J are TRBV7-2 and TRBJ2-5; TRBD2 agrees at 12 bases. Germline-derived CDR1 and CDR2 are SGHTA and FQGNSA. J gave up 5 bases and V 5 bases, and 6 bases lay outside the gene matches. This CDR3 has 15 amino acids. The CDR3 reads CASSASSGGVETQYF. The CDR3 DNA sequence: TGTGCCAGCAGCGCATCTAGCGGGGGGGTCGAGACCCAGTACTTC.

This clonotype showed up many times. The V and J genes are TRBV7-8 and TRBJ1-2, with 7 positions matching TRBD1. This CDR3 region has 13 residues. Germline-derived CDR1 and CDR2 are SGHVS and FQNEAQ. V lost 7 bases and J lost 3; bases outside the gene matches: 5. The CDR3 DNA reads as TGTGCCAGCATGGGACAGCTGGACTATGGCTACACCTTC. Its translation is CASMGQLDYGYTF.

This chain uses TRBV6-1 with TRBJ2-7; the D gene is possibly TRBD2 (5 bases). The V gene lost 7 bases and the J gene lost 7 bases, with 20 bases spanning the gap. The CDR3 totals 14 residues. Germline values: CDR1 MNHNS, CDR2 SASEGT. DNA of the CDR3: TGTGCCAGCACCTCTCCCCGGGGTTCTAGGGAGCAGTACTTC. Translation gives CASTSPRGSREQYF.